This entry lists 32 T cell receptor beta chains sequenced from one sample in a study of chemoradiotherapy in HPV16-positive cancers. Profiled with immunoSEQ multiplex PCR; TCRdb holds only in-frame clones, not every one. The table shows about 68,000 clones, with about 88% occurring only once. Sequences were derived from blood, sampled from a patient who underwent chemoradiotherapy. These receptors were obtained from a human donor with HPV-associated anogenital cancer.

The chain joins TRBV21-1 to TRBJ2-5; TRBD1 was called by the table and not checked on the DNA. TRBV21-1 represents a pseudogene. The CDR3 is 13 amino acids. CDR3 protein: CASRLGARETQYF. CDR3 in DNA: TGTGCCAGCAGATTGGGGGCGCGGGAGACCCAGTACTTC.

The V gene is TRBV5-4, the J gene TRBJ1-2, with a possible D match to TRBD1 (6 bases). Trimming removed 4 bases from V and 3 bases from J, with 13 bases in between. Per the germline V gene, CDR1 is SGHNT and CDR2 is YYREEE (reference sequence). The CDR3 has 14 residues. CDR3 in DNA: TGTGCCAGCAGCGCCGACAGGCTAGACTATGGCTACACCTTC. Its translation is CASSADRLDYGYTF.

CDR3 DNA: TGTGCCAGCAGCAACCCCGGGGAGCGGGACACCAATGAAAAACTGTTTTTT. Protein sequence: CASSNPGERDTNEKLFF. The chain has TRBV21-1 and TRBJ1-4. TRBV21-1 counts as a pseudogene. The CDR3 length is 17 residues.

This chain joins TRBV19 and TRBJ2-1; possible D gene TRBD2, 5 bases. V lost 5 bases to trimming and J lost 9 bases, with 11 bases between them. Looked up from germline, CDR1 is LNHDA and CDR2 is SQIVND (reference sequence). The CDR3 is 12 residues long. CDR3 sequence reads: CASSYGISEQFF. The CDR3 DNA follows: TGTGCCAGTAGTTACGGGATAAGTGAGCAGTTCTTC.

V gene TRBV4-1 combines with J gene TRBJ2-7; maybe TRBD2 (6 bases). The CDR3 extends over 14 amino acids. In germline, CDR1 is MGHRA, CDR2 YSYEKL. Trimming shortened V by 4 bases and J by 0 bases, and 10 bases separated the two germline ends. The CDR3: CASSPSDSSYEQYF. Written as DNA, the CDR3 is TGCGCCAGCAGCCCTAGCGACAGCTCCTACGAGCAGTACTTC.

The chain recombines TRBV27 with TRBJ2-7; D gene ambiguous. Germline V gene data show CDR1 as MNHEY and CDR2 as SMNVEV (reference sequence). The V end lost 4 bases, the J end lost 2 bases, and 18 bases lay between the germline ends. There are 16 residues in the CDR3. DNA for the CDR3: TGTGCCAGCAGTTCCCCAAGTCTGTCCGAAACCTACGAGCAGTACTTC. Translating gives CASSSPSLSETYEQYF.

This clone was detected only once. The CDR3 here is CASSGGDPGLARFTVSYF. The CDR3 DNA sequence: TGTGCCAGCAGCGGGGGGGATCCGGGACTAGCGCGATTCACGGTTTCTTACTTC. This chain links TRBV5-7 with TRBJ2-7; TRBD2 agrees at 10 bases. TRBV5-7 is marked as an open reading frame, function uncertain. Trimming at V came to 4 bases and at J to 13 bases, leaving 26 bases not matched to a gene. The CDR3 loop spans 18 amino acids.

The chain combines TRBV15 with TRBJ1-2, with 7 nucleotides matching TRBD1. The CDR3 contains 14 residues. CDR1 is LNHNV, CDR2 YYDKDF, per germline (reference sequence). The trim removed 3 bases at V and 2 bases at J, leaving 3 bases unmatched. The CDR3 loop is CATSRGQPNYGYTF. For the CDR3, the DNA is TGTGCCACCAGCAGGGGACAGCCGAACTATGGCTACACCTTC.

The chain couples TRBV30 to TRBJ1-3; D gene unclear. Trimming removed 1 base from V and 0 bases from J, with 4 bases in between. The germline V gene has CDR1 GTSNPN and CDR2 SVGIG (reference sequence). The CDR3 sequence is 13 residues long. For the CDR3, the DNA is TGTGCCTGGAGTGCCTTCTCTGGAAACACCATATATTTT. It encodes CAWSAFSGNTIYF.

V and J are TRBV19 and TRBJ2-2, with TRBD2 matching 13 bases. CDR3 length equals 17 residues. Trimming took 4 bases from V and 5 from J; bases not matched to a gene: 7. From germline, CDR1 is LNHDA and CDR2 SQIVND (reference sequence). The CDR3 DNA sequence: TGTGCCAGTAGTAAGGGACTAGCGGGGCAAGAGACCGGGGAGCTGTTTTTT. It yields the protein CASSKGLAGQETGELFF.

The V call is TRBV7-2, the J call TRBJ2-3, with D perhaps matching TRBD2 (6 bases). Germline V gives CDR1 SGHTA, CDR2 FQGNSA. There are 13 residues in the CDR3. The V end lost 8 bases, the J end lost 8 bases, and 17 bases lay between the germline ends. The CDR3 region is CASGGTVTGTQYF. Here the CDR3 DNA reads TGTGCCAGCGGCGGGACGGTCACGGGTACGCAGTATTTT.

The chain joins TRBV19 to TRBJ2-2; D is perhaps TRBD1 (5 bases). Germline-derived CDR1 and CDR2 are LNHDA and SQIVND (reference sequence). This CDR3 contains 15 residues. Between the trimmed V and J ends, which lost 6 bases and 4 bases, there was a span of 15 bases. The CDR3 sequence is CASSDSFTGTGELFF. The DNA for the CDR3 is TGTGCCAGTAGCGACAGTTTCACGGGCACCGGGGAGCTGTTTTTT.

The chain employs TRBV7-9 and TRBJ1-1, with 9 nucleotides matching TRBD1. J lost 1 base, V lost 2 bases, and 8 bases had no gene match. The germline V gene has CDR1 SEHNR and CDR2 FQNEAQ (reference sequence). The CDR3 extends over 17 amino acids. The CDR3 is CASSLPTTGQGNTEAFF. DNA for the CDR3: TGTGCCAGCAGCTTACCGACAACGGGACAGGGGAACACTGAAGCTTTCTTT.

V usage is TRBV7-9 and J usage is TRBJ1-2; D may be TRBD1 (6 bases). The V gene's germline CDR1 is SEHNR and CDR2 FQNEAQ (reference sequence). With 10 bases removed from V and 4 bases from J, the gap between germline ends came to 16 bases. This CDR3 comprises 13 residues. The CDR3: CAITGTGLYGYTF. CDR3 sequence (DNA): TGTGCCATTACAGGGACCGGCCTCTATGGCTACACCTTC.

The V gene is TRBV2, the J gene TRBJ1-2, with D possibly TRBD1 on 5 matching bases. The CDR3 extends over 13 amino acids. The V and J ends lost 6 bases and 5 bases respectively, with 13 bases between them. Per germline, CDR1 SNHLY and CDR2 FYNNEI. The CDR3 DNA reads TGTGCCAGCAGCTTGAGACAGCGATATGGCTACACCTTC. Translation gives CASSLRQRYGYTF.

This clone was detected only once. The gene calls are TRBV11-2 and TRBJ2-7; D is perhaps TRBD2 (5 bases). Per germline, CDR1 SGHAT and CDR2 FQNNGV. The CDR3 covers 11 residues. The V end was cut by 1 base, the J end by 11 bases, with 9 bases between. The CDR3 DNA follows: TGTGCCAGCAGCTTAGCCGGGAATAAGTACTTC. Protein: CASSLAGNKYF.

The CDR3 DNA sequence: TGTGCCAGCAGCTCCGGCTTCTGGAACCAAGAGACCCAGTACTTC. It specifies CASSSGFWNQETQYF. The chain recombines TRBV5-4 with TRBJ2-5; no firm D call. Per germline, CDR1 SGHNT and CDR2 YYREEE (reference sequence). The V and J ends lost 3 bases and 0 bases respectively, with 12 bases between them. The CDR3 has 15 residues.

CDR3 DNA: TGTGCCAGCAGCAGAATTCCCCGGGACAGGCCCTCTGGGGCCAACGTCCTGACTTTC. This encodes CASSRIPRDRPSGANVLTF. The rearrangement joins TRBV21-1 to TRBJ2-6; the DNA was not used to check the table's D call, TRBD1. TRBV21-1 is described as a pseudogene. The CDR3 has 19 amino acids.

The sample holds one count of this clone. V gene TRBV7-2 combines with J gene TRBJ2-5; the D gene is possibly TRBD1 (5 bases). The better agreement between TRBJ2-7 and the DNA end casts doubt on the J call. The CDR3 consists of 14 residues. The germline V gene encodes CDR1 SGHTA and CDR2 FQGNSA. CDR3 in DNA: TGTGCCAGCAGCTTAAGGCAGGGAATCTACGAGCAGTACTTC. Its protein is CASSLRQGIYEQYF.

The rearrangement links TRBV6-5 to TRBJ1-2; 9 bases are a match to TRBD1. V trimming: 6 bases; J trimming: 8 bases; junction bases outside the gene matches: 10. There are 14 residues in the CDR3. Per the germline V gene, CDR1 is MNHEY and CDR2 is SVGAGI. In DNA form, the CDR3 reads TGTGCCAGCAGCCCCGACAGGGGGTATCAGGGCTACACCTTC. The encoded protein is CASSPDRGYQGYTF.

This chain connects TRBV5-1 to TRBJ2-7, with TRBD1 matching over 9 bases. The CDR3 extends over 15 amino acids. J gave up 1 base and V 4 bases, and 6 bases lay outside the gene matches. Germline CDR1 and CDR2: SGHRS and YFSETQ. CDR3 sequence reads: CASSTTGGPSYEQYF. The DNA for the CDR3 is TGCGCCAGCAGCACAACAGGGGGCCCTTCCTACGAGCAGTACTTC.

This sequence joins TRBV19 and TRBJ2-7; the D gene is possibly TRBD2 (6 bases). This CDR3 is built from 13 residues. V lost 3 bases and J 2 bases, leaving 8 bases between the germline ends. Germline assignment: CDR1 LNHDA and CDR2 SQIVND (reference sequence). The CDR3 DNA reads TGTGCCAGTAGTATGCGGGACGCCTACGAGCAGTACTTC. It encodes CASSMRDAYEQYF. The full variable domain, rest sourced from reference TRBV19 and TRBJ2-7, is DGGITQSPKYLFRKEGQNVTLSCEQNLNHDAMYWYRQDPGQGLRLIYYSQIVNDFQKGDIAEGYSVSREKKESFPLTVTSAQKNPTAFYLCASSMRDAYEQYFGPGTRLTVT.

The V gene is TRBV19, the J gene TRBJ1-1, with 7 bases fitting TRBD1. CDR1 LNHDA and CDR2 SQIVND come from the germline V gene (reference sequence). The CDR3 sequence is 15 residues long. Germline trimming cut 5 bases from V and 0 bases from J; bases unmatched to any gene: 6. The CDR3 sequence is CASSPSGTVNTEAFF. CDR3 DNA: TGTGCCAGTAGTCCCTCCGGGACAGTGAACACTGAAGCTTTCTTT.

The chain combines TRBV20-1 with TRBJ2-1, with D unresolved. Per the germline V gene, CDR1 is DFQATT and CDR2 is SNEGSKA (reference sequence). The CDR3 length is 11 residues. Trimming stripped 4 bases from V and 4 bases from J, with 5 bases between. This chain's CDR3 is CSAMRYNEQFF. The DNA of the CDR3 is TGCAGTGCTATGAGATACAATGAGCAGTTCTTC.

CDR3 residues: CSVTLAGPYNEQFF. Written as DNA, the CDR3 is TGCAGCGTTACACTAGCGGGACCTTACAATGAGCAGTTCTTC. J is TRBJ2-1 and V is TRBV29-1, with TRBD2 identical over 10 bases. Per germline, CDR1 SQVTM and CDR2 ANQGSEA. With V trimmed by 5 bases and J by 4 bases, 5 bases remained unmatched. CDR3 size: 14 residues.

The V and J genes are TRBV6-1 and TRBJ1-2; D is ambiguous. The CDR3 has 12 residues. CDR1 is MNHNS and CDR2 is SASEGT in the germline V gene. Between the trimmed V and J ends, which lost 3 bases and 6 bases, there was a span of 8 bases. The CDR3 sequence: CASSEIGNGYTF. CDR3 DNA sequence: TGTGCCAGCAGTGAGATAGGGAATGGCTACACCTTC.

J is TRBJ2-3 and V is TRBV7-8; TRBD2 matches 11 bases. The germline V gene encodes CDR1 SGHVS and CDR2 FQNEAQ. The CDR3 covers 17 residues. Unmatched junction bases numbered 5, after V lost 3 bases and J lost 0 bases. This chain's CDR3 is CASSFGVAGGSTDTQYF. The CDR3 coding sequence is TGTGCCAGCAGCTTTGGGGTAGCGGGGGGGAGCACAGATACGCAGTATTTT.

The V and J genes are TRBV27 and TRBJ1-4, with D uncertain. The V gene's germline CDR1 is MNHEY and CDR2 SMNVEV (reference sequence). The CDR3 runs to 13 residues. V was trimmed by 5 bases and J by 6 bases, leaving 10 bases between them. The CDR3 region is CASSTEGDEKLFF. The CDR3 bases are TGTGCCAGCAGTACCGAGGGAGATGAAAAACTGTTTTTT.

V and J are TRBV4-2 and TRBJ2-1; TRBD2 aligns across 10 bases. This CDR3 spans 18 amino acids. The germline CDR1 and CDR2 sequences are LGHNA and YNFKEQ. J was trimmed by 4 bases and V by 3 bases; bases with no gene match: 12. Written as DNA, the CDR3 is TGTGCCAGCAGCCAGGAAAATATAGCGGGGGGACTATACAATGAGCAGTTCTTC. It yields the protein CASSQENIAGGLYNEQFF.

The chain recombines TRBV11-3 with TRBJ2-2; 11 nucleotides align to TRBD2. The length of the CDR3 is 17 residues. Trimming at V came to 1 base and at J to 4 bases, leaving 5 bases not matched to a gene. Germline values: CDR1 SGHNT, CDR2 YENEEA. CDR3 region: CASSLVGTSGGTGELFF. In DNA, the CDR3 is TGTGCCAGCAGCTTAGTTGGTACTAGCGGGGGCACCGGGGAGCTGTTTTTT.

The V and J genes are TRBV5-6 and TRBJ1-2; 8 bases line up with TRBD1. Trimming removed 3 bases from V and 4 bases from J; junction bases left unmatched: 14. Germline V gene data show CDR1 as SGHDT and CDR2 as YYEEEE. This CDR3 spans 17 amino acids. The chain's CDR3 is CASSSELRTGGSYGYTF. The CDR3 DNA reads TGTGCCAGCAGCTCCGAACTTAGAACAGGGGGAAGCTATGGCTACACCTTC.

This clone has just one count. The genes are TRBV19 and TRBJ1-5; a weak D match, TRBD1 (6 bases). CDR3 length equals 16 residues. In germline, CDR1 is LNHDA, CDR2 SQIVND (reference sequence). V dropped 5 bases and J dropped 0 bases, with 14 bases sitting between them. The CDR3 region has the DNA TGTGCCAGTAGTGCGAAGGGGGGTTATAGCAATCAGCCCCAGCATTTT. Protein sequence: CASSAKGGYSNQPQHF.